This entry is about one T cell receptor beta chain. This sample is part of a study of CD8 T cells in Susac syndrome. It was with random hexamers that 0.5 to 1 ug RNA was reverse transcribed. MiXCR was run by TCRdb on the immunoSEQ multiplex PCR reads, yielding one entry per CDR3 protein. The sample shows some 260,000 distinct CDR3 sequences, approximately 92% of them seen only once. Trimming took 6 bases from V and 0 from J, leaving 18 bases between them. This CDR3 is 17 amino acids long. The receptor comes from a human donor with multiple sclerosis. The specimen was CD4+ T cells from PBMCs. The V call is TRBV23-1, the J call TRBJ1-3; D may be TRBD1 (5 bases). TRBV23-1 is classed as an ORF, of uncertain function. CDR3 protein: CASSGIKQVRSGNTIYF. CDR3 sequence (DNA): TGCGCCAGCAGCGGGATTAAACAGGTCCGCTCTGGAAACACCATATATTTT.